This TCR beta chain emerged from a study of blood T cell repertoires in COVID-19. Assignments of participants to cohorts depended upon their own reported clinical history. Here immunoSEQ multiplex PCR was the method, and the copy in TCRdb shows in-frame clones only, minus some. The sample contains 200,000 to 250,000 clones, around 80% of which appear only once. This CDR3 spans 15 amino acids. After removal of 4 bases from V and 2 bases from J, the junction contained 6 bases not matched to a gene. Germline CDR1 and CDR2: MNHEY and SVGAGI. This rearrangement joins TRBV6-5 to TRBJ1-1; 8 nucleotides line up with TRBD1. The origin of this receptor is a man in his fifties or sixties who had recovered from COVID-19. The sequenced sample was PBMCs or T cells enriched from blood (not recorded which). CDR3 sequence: CASSSKQGENTEAFF. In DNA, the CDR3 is TGTGCCAGCAGTTCTAAACAGGGGGAAAACACTGAAGCTTTCTTT.